The source of this TCR beta chain is a study of PD-L1 blockade in urothelial cancer. Study-level information: Patients' atezolizumab regimen, 1,200 mg intravenously every 3 weeks, began at some point between 2014 and 2015. Median blood clonality was about 0.081, with 82,636 unique TCRs.

Method: immunoSEQ multiplex PCR; TCRdb's copy keeps in-frame clones and lacks some. This sample yields under 30,000 clones, of which almost 85% are seen a single time; 9.6% belongs to the top ten. Looked up from germline, CDR1 is LNHDA and CDR2 is SQIVND (reference sequence). This CDR3 comprises 15 residues. The V gene end was trimmed by 4 bases and the J gene end by 5 bases; junction bases not matched to a gene: 5. The specimen comprised PBMCs, sampled around atezolizumab (anti-PD-L1) treatment. The V gene is TRBV19, the J gene TRBJ1-5; 10 nucleotides match TRBD1. This sequence originates from a man aged 65 to 85 with urothelial cancer. CDR3 in DNA: TGTGCCAGTAGTAGACAGGGGGCGAGAGATCAGCCCCAGCATTTT. Its protein product is CASSRQGARDQPQHF.